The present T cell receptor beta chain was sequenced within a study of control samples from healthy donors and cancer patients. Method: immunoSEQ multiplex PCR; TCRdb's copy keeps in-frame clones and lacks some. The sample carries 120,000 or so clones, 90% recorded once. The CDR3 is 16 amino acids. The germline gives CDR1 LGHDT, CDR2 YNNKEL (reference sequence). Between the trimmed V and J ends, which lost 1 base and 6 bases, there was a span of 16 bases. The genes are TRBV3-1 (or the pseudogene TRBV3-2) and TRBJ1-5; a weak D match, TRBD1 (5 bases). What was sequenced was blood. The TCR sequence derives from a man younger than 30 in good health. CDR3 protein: CASSQGFSGIGQPQHF. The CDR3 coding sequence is TGTGCCAGCAGCCAAGGTTTTTCAGGGATCGGTCAGCCCCAGCATTTT.